This TCR beta chain was obtained from a study of blood T cell repertoires in COVID-19 (dated by TCRdb to the early 2020s). Study-level background: Samples covering the acute and convalescent phases of COVID-19 were provided by collaborators in the United States, Italy and Spain. The samples were drawn from two sources: the first 160 participants of the ongoing ImmuneRACE study, and 1,200 or so subjects contributed by 6 global collaborators. Deeply sampled blood TCRbeta repertoires from subjects exposed to, actively infected with, or recovered from COVID-19 were included in the dataset. The material from the prospective study consisted of cDNA or gDNA derived from T cells, B-cell-depleted T cells, or PBMCs. Where available, HLA class I and class II types were taken from metadata supplied by the sample provider and were not determined by assay-based typing. A freely available public database, intended as a resource for researchers studying the immune response to SARS-CoV-2, is where the repertoires were released. Sample metadata almost always included a de-identified subject ID, COVID-19 status, age in years and sex.

The paper's findings and limits, for the study overall: The quantity of clinical and demographic metadata differed by source and by participant and was supplied without curation.

TCRbeta CDR3 regions were amplified from genomic DNA by means of the immunoSEQ Assay, a bias-controlled multiplex PCR. In the authors' own workflow: The number of nucleated cells in each sample was estimated from the amplification of reference gene primers within the assay. To quantify the absolute abundance of each unique TCRbeta CDR3 rearrangement, sequence reads were collapsed and filtered. For each sample, productive Simpson clonality was calculated as the square root of Simpson's diversity index over productive rearrangements. TCRdb stores this immuneACCESS table with in-frame sequences only. Part of the clones is absent; in the studies checked, under half of the shortfall reflects unresolved V genes, and no reason is known for the rest. V, J and clone size were drawn from that table, and D and trimming were deduced from the DNA. Counted in this sample were fewer than 100,000 clones; over 75% of them appeared once. The biggest ten clones account for around 10% of the sample.

Remarks on this clone: Its antigen remains undetermined. No base quality information exists; no much larger clone differs at one position.

Each collaborating institution followed its own protocols to collect whole blood in K2EDTA tubes. Collaborator samples were shipped for TCRbeta analysis as frozen whole blood, isolated PBMCs, or DNA extracted from either sample type. The germline V gene specifies SGHRS as CDR1 and YFSETQ as CDR2. The V end gives up 0 bases and the J end 8 bases, leaving 10 bases in the junction not matched to a gene. The CDR3 holds 16 amino acids from the cysteine to the phenylalanine. Only the CDR3 part of the read is kept: 48 bases, read in frame from the first base. The source of this sequence is a man between 45 and 60 years old with acute or convalescent COVID-19. The sample taken for sequencing was peripheral blood. The chain is assembled from TRBV5-1 and TRBJ2-2, with TRBD1 identical over 7 junction bases. The bases read TGCGCCAGCAGCTTGGCACAGGGGCCTCCGTTGGGGGAGCTGTTTTTT. It codes for CASSLAQGPPLGELFF.